This T cell receptor (beta chain) was sequenced in a study of blood T cell repertoires in COVID-19. As for this clone: Other nucleotide sequences from this sample produce the same CDR3.

Germline CDR1 reads KGHSH; CDR2 reads LQKENI. The CDR3 is 13 residues long. Trimming stripped 5 bases from V and 2 bases from J, with 9 bases between. Sequencing was performed with immunoSEQ multiplex PCR; in TCRdb, only in-frame clones are kept and a portion is missing. Among under 250,000 clones, 85% were seen once, and the ten largest hold around 10%. The sample was PBMCs or T cells enriched from blood (not recorded which). The clonotype comes from a woman aged 45-65 years with acute COVID-19. The V gene is TRBV18, the J gene TRBJ2-5, with D tentatively TRBD1 (6 bases). The CDR3 nucleotides are TGTGCCAGCTCAGACAGGATACAAGAGACCCAGTACTTC. This gives the protein CASSDRIQETQYF.